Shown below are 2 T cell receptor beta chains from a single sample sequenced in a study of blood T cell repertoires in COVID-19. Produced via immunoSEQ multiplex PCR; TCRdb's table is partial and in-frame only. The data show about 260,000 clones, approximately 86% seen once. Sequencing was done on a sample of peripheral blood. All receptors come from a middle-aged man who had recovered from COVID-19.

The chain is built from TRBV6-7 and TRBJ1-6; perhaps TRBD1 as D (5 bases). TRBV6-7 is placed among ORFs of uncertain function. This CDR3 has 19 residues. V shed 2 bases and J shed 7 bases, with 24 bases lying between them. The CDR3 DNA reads TGTGCCAGCAGTTACCGGGACTCCCATCGGCCCGACCCAAATTCACCCCTCCACTTT. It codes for CASSYRDSHRPDPNSPLHF.

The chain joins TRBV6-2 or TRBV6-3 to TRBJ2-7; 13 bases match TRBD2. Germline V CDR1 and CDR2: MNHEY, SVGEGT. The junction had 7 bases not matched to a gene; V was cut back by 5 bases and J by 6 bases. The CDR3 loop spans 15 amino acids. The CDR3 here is CASSRLAGGMGEQYF. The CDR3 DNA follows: TGTGCCAGCAGTCGACTAGCGGGGGGCATGGGCGAGCAGTACTTC.